This T cell receptor (beta chain) was identified during a study of blood T cell repertoires in COVID-19. This clone has just one count. The junction differs from germline at one of its ends, possibly a read error. The CDR3 runs 15 residues. Germline CDR1 LNHDA, CDR2 SQIVND (reference sequence). Study members were between roughly 18 and 89 years old and lived in 20 to 25 US regions. Participants had their cohort set by participant-reported clinical history. Original handling: From reference gene primer amplification, estimates of nucleated cell counts were derived. Profiling relied on immunoSEQ multiplex PCR, and the TCRdb table lists in-frame clones only, not all of them. For V, J and clone size, that table is used; D and trimming come from the DNA. Here the sample spans 150,000 to 200,000 clones, approximately 88% being singletons.

The V call is TRBV19, the J call TRBJ1-5, with D tentatively TRBD1 (5 bases). Sequencing was done on a sample of PBMCs or T cells enriched from blood (not recorded which). This TCR was sampled from a woman aged 55-70 years who had recovered from COVID-19. The CDR3 region is CASSIIRDGGWGVYF. In nucleotides, the CDR3 is TGTGCCAGTAGTATCATTCGGGACGGAGGATGGGGGGTGTATTTT.